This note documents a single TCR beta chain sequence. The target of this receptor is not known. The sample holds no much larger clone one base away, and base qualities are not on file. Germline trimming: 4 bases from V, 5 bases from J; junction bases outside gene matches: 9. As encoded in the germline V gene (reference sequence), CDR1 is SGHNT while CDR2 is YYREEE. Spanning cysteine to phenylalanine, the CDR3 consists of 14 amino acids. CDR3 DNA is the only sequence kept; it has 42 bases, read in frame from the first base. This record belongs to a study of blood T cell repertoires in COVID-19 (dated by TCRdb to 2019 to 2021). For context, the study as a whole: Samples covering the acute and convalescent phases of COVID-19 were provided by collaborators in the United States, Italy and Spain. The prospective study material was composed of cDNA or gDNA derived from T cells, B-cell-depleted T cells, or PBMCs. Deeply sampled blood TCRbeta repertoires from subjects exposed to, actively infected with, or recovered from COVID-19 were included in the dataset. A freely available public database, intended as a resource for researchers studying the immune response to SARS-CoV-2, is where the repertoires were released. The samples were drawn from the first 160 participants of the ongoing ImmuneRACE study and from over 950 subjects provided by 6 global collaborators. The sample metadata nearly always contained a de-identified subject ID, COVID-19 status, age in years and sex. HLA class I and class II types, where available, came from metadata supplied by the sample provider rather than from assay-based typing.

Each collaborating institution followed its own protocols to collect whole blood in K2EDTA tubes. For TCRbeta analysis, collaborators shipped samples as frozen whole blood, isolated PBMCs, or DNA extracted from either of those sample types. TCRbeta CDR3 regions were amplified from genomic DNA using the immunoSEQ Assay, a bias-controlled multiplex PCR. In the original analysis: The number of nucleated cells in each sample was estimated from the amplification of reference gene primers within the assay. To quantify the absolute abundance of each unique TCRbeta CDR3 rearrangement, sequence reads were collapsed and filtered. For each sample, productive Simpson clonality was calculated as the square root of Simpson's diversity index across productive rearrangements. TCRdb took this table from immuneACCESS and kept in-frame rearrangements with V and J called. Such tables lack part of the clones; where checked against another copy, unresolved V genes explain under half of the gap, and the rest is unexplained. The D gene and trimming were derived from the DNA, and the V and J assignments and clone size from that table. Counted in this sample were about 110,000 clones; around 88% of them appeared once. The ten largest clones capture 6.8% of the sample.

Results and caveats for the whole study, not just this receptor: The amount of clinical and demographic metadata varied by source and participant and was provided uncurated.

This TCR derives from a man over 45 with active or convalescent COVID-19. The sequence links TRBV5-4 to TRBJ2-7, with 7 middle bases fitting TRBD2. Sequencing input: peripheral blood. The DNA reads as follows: TGTGCCAGCAGCGGTGGCTTGGGGGGGGACGAGCAGTACTTC. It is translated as CASSGGLGGDEQYF.